This T cell receptor (beta chain) was identified in a study of blood T cells in healthy people across ages. Whole-study context: About one barcoded beta molecule per two T cells came from capture by template switching. General observations from the study: Considered underestimates were the diversity estimates obtained from one million T cells. In long-lived donors, naive CD4+ cell counts and diversity exceeded those of aged donors. With donor CMV status unknown, expanded clonotype changes were possibly confounded.

The V end lost 6 bases, the J end lost 5 bases, and 20 bases lay between the germline ends. The CDR3 has 16 residues. The germline gives CDR1 MNHNS, CDR2 SASEGT. A note on this clonotype: The antigen is unknown.

Combining a sample-barcoded 5' primer with a J-beta primer mix, a second PCR ran for about 7 to 12 cycles. TCRdb reprocessed the 5' RACE reads with MiXCR, giving one entry per CDR3 protein. The profile shows some 1.5 million distinct CDR3 sequences, roughly 27% of them singletons. Sequenced: blood. The rearrangement uses TRBV6-1 and TRBJ2-1; weak D call: TRBD2 (7 bases). This clonotype was obtained from a woman younger than 45 in good health. The chain's CDR3 is CASSDEGGGFNNEQFF. In nucleotides, the CDR3 is TGTGCCAGCAGCGACGAAGGGGGAGGGTTCAACAATGAGCAGTTCTTC.